This T cell receptor (beta chain) was identified in a study of cytomegalovirus exposure and HLA in healthy donors. The germline CDR1 and CDR2 sequences are GTSNPN and SVGIG (reference sequence). Trimming took off 0 bases at V and 4 bases at J, with 7 bases between the two ends. This CDR3 is built from 12 residues. PCR amplification relied on 60 Vbeta primers (plus 13 Jbeta primers). The repertoire was sequenced with immunoSEQ multiplex PCR; TCRdb's copy has only in-frame clones and lacks some. The sample shows about 200,000 clones, 75% to 85% of them seen only once. Sequencing was carried out using PBMCs. V and J are TRBV30 and TRBJ2-7; D not certain. This sequence was found in a woman aged 40-49 years in good health and CMV-seronegative. CDR3 DNA: TGTGCCTGGAGTGTAAACCGGTACGAGCAGTACTTC. This sequence encodes CAWSVNRYEQYF.